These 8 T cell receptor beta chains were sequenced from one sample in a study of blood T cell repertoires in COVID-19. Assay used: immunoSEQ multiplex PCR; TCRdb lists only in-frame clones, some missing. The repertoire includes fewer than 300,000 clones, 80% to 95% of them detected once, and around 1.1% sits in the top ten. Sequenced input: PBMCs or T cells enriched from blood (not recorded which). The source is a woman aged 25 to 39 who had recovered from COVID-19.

CDR3 nucleotide sequence: TGTGCCAGCAGCTTGGTAGCGGGAGATGTGAGAGAGACCCAGTACTTC. This sequence encodes CASSLVAGDVRETQYF. V is TRBV28 and J is TRBJ2-5; 9 bases are shared with TRBD2. The CDR3 is 16 residues long. J lost 4 bases, V lost 6 bases, and 12 bases had no gene match. In germline, CDR1 is MDHEN, CDR2 SYDVKM.

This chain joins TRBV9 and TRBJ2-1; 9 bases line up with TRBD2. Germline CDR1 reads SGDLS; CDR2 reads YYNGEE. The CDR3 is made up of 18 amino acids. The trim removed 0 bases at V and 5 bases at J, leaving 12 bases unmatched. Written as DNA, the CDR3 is TGTGCCAGCAGCGTAGCTACCGGGGCGGGAGGGCCCCACAATGAGCAGTTCTTC. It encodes CASSVATGAGGPHNEQFF.

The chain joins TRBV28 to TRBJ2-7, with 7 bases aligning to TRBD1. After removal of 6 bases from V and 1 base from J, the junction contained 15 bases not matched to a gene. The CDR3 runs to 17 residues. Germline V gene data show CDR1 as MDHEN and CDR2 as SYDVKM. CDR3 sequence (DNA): TGTGCCAGCAGCCCAGTCCGTGGGACAGAAAATTCCTACGAGCAGTACTTC. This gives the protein CASSPVRGTENSYEQYF.

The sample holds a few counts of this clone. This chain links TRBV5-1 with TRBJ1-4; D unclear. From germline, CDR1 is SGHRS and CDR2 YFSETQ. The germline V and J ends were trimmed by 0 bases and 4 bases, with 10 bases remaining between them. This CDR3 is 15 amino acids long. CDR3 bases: TGCGCCAGCAGCTTGGCCGGCGGATATAATGAAAAACTGTTTTTT. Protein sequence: CASSLAGGYNEKLFF.

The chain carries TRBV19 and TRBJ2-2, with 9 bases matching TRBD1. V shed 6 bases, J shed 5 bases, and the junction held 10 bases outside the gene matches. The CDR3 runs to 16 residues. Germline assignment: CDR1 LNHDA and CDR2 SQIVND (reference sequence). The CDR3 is CASRELGTGRTGELFF. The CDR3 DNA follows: TGTGCCAGTAGGGAACTCGGGACAGGGCGGACCGGGGAGCTGTTTTTT. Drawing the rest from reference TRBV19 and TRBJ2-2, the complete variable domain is DGGITQSPKYLFRKEGQNVTLSCEQNLNHDAMYWYRQDPGQGLRLIYYSQIVNDFQKGDIAEGYSVSREKKESFPLTVTSAQKNPTAFYLCASRELGTGRTGELFFGEGSRLTVL.

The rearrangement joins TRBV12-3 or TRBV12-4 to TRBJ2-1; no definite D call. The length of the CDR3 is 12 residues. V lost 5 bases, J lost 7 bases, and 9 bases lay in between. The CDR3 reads CASSEYSNEQFF. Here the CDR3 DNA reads TGTGCCAGCAGTGAATACTCGAATGAGCAGTTCTTC.

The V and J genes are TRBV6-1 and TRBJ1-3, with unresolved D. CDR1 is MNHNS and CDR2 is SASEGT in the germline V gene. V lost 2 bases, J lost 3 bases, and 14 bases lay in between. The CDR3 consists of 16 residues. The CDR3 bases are TGTGCCAGCAGTGAATTCACTCCTACCTATGGAAACACCATATATTTT. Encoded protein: CASSEFTPTYGNTIYF.

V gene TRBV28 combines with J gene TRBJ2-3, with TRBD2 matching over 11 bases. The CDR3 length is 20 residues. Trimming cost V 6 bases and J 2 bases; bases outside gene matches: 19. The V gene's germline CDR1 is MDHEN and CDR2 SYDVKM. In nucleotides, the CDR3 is TGTGCCAGCAGGACCCTCATAGCGGGAGGGCCTGTTGGACCCACAGATACGCAGTATTTT. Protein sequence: CASRTLIAGGPVGPTDTQYF.